This T cell receptor (beta chain) was sequenced for a study of blood T cell repertoires in COVID-19. Produced via immunoSEQ multiplex PCR; TCRdb's table is partial and in-frame only. The sample includes around 190,000 clones, 75% to 85% of them seen just once. What was sequenced was peripheral blood. The receptor was isolated from a woman in her thirties or forties with COVID-19, enrolled during active disease.

CDR3 in DNA: TGTGCCAGCAGTGTATCAGGGGGCGGTCGGAACACTGAAGCTTTCTTT. Its translation: CASSVSGGGRNTEAFF. V usage is TRBV6-4 and J usage is TRBJ1-1; 8 positions agree with TRBD1. V lost 4 bases to trimming and J lost 1 base; unmatched junction nucleotides: 8. Germline values: CDR1 MRHNA, CDR2 SNTAGT. The CDR3 has 16 amino acids.